These 28 T cell receptor beta chains originate from one sample sequenced in a study of T cell changes during pregnancy in multiple sclerosis. Assay used: immunoSEQ multiplex PCR; TCRdb lists only in-frame clones, some missing. This sample has roughly 60,000 clones; around 96% occur once, and the top ten carry 2% to 3%. This sample comprised CD8+ T cells from peripheral blood mononuclear cells, obtained after pregnancy. The receptors originated from a female donor with multiple sclerosis, enrolled in a pregnancy study.

This chain joins TRBV28 and TRBJ1-1; TRBD1 matches at 7 bases. Germline lookup yields CDR1 MDHEN and CDR2 SYDVKM. The V gene end was trimmed by 10 bases and the J gene end by 2 bases; junction bases not matched to a gene: 10. The CDR3 is 14 residues long. CDR3 residues: CATIRQGGNTEAFF. DNA of the CDR3: TGTGCCACCATACGACAGGGAGGAAACACTGAAGCTTTCTTT.

The V gene is TRBV11-3, the J gene TRBJ2-1, with 7 bases aligning to TRBD1. V dropped 5 bases and J dropped 3; count of bases not matched to a gene: 4. This CDR3 region has 14 residues. Germline assignment: CDR1 SGHNT and CDR2 YENEEA. CDR3 DNA sequence: TGTGCCAGCAGCCCAGGGGGATTCTACAATGAGCAGTTCTTC. Protein: CASSPGGFYNEQFF.

The chain links TRBV9 to TRBJ2-1; 15 positions match TRBD2. CDR1 and CDR2 from the germline V gene are SGDLS and YYNGEE. This CDR3 spans 16 amino acids. Trimming at V came to 0 bases and at J to 9 bases, leaving 4 bases not matched to a gene. Written as DNA, the CDR3 is TGTGCCAGCAGCGTAGGGACTAGCGGGAGGGCCGGTGAGCAGTTCTTC. It encodes CASSVGTSGRAGEQFF.

The chain recombines TRBV7-2 with TRBJ2-7, with D unresolved. Looked up from germline, CDR1 is SGHTA and CDR2 is FQGNSA. This CDR3 region has 14 residues. V was cut by 2 bases and J by 3 bases, with 11 bases left in between. The CDR3 DNA sequence: TGTGCCAGCAGCTTACTAGTGGGTTACTACGAGCAGTACTTC. Translating gives CASSLLVGYYEQYF.

The chain links TRBV29-1 to TRBJ2-7; 14 bases line up with TRBD2. This CDR3 spans 15 amino acids. Germline-derived CDR1 and CDR2 are SQVTM and ANQGSEA. V dropped 3 bases and J dropped 4; count of bases not matched to a gene: 5. For the CDR3, the DNA is TGCAGCGTTGAGGCCGGGACTAGCGGGAGTTACGAGCAGTACTTC. This sequence encodes CSVEAGTSGSYEQYF.

This chain uses TRBV7-3 with TRBJ2-6, with a possible D match to TRBD2 (6 bases). The CDR3 is 14 amino acids. With 8 bases removed from V and 1 base from J, the gap between germline ends came to 9 bases. CDR1 and CDR2 (germline): SGHTA, FQGTGA. Here the CDR3 DNA reads TGTGCCAGCCGCGGGGAATCTGGGGCCAACGTCCTGACTTTC. Encoded protein: CASRGESGANVLTF.

The chain employs TRBV7-9 and TRBJ1-1; TRBD1 aligns across 9 bases. This CDR3 has 16 residues. V trimming: 4 bases; J trimming: 1 base; junction bases outside the gene matches: 7. The germline V gene has CDR1 SEHNR and CDR2 FQNEAQ (reference sequence). The CDR3 DNA sequence: TGTGCCAGCAGCTCCCCACAGGGGGCGTCGAACACTGAAGCTTTCTTT. It encodes CASSSPQGASNTEAFF.

The chain combines TRBV9 with TRBJ2-5; D is undetermined. Per germline, CDR1 SGDLS and CDR2 YYNGEE. The CDR3 spans 13 residues. Trimming cost V 4 bases and J 5 bases, with 12 bases left between them. CDR3 in amino acids: CASSPQRAETQYF. The CDR3 DNA reads as TGTGCCAGCAGCCCCCAAAGAGCGGAGACCCAGTACTTC.

The rearrangement uses TRBV5-4 and TRBJ2-7; perhaps TRBD1 as D (5 bases). Trimming left V 2 bases short and J 3 bases short, with 12 bases between. The CDR3 length is 14 residues. Per the germline V gene, CDR1 is SGHNT and CDR2 is YYREEE (reference sequence). CDR3 coding DNA: TGTGCCAGCAGCTTAGGGGTAACGCTCTACGAGCAGTACTTC. Amino acid sequence: CASSLGVTLYEQYF.

The chain links TRBV5-6 to TRBJ2-7; 10 bases are shared with TRBD2. The V segment lost 0 bases and the J segment 4 bases; nucleotides outside the gene matches: 4. CDR3 length equals 15 residues. From germline, CDR1 is SGHDT and CDR2 YYEEEE. CDR3 DNA sequence: TGTGCCAGCAGCTTGGATGGGACTAGCGAATACGAGCAGTACTTC. Translation gives CASSLDGTSEYEQYF.

Here the CDR3 reads CASILGQGRRETQYF. DNA for the CDR3: TGTGCCAGCATTTTAGGACAGGGGCGACGGGAGACCCAGTACTTC. The V and J genes are TRBV2 and TRBJ2-5; 9 bases map to TRBD1. This CDR3 contains 15 residues. CDR1 SNHLY and CDR2 FYNNEI come from the germline V gene. Germline trimming cut 7 bases from V and 5 bases from J; bases unmatched to any gene: 11.

This clone was detected only once. The V and J genes are TRBV5-6 and TRBJ1-5; D remains ambiguous. Trimming stripped 6 bases from V and 4 bases from J, with 8 bases between. The V gene's germline CDR1 is SGHDT and CDR2 YYEEEE. CDR3 length: 12 residues. The CDR3 DNA reads as TGTGCCAGCAAATCAGGAAATCAGCCCCAGCATTTT. Its translation: CASKSGNQPQHF.

The chain links TRBV27 to TRBJ2-7, with TRBD2 identical over 8 bases. Unmatched junction bases numbered 10, after V lost 8 bases and J lost 4 bases. CDR1 is MNHEY, CDR2 SMNVEV, per germline (reference sequence). The CDR3 sequence is 14 residues long. CDR3 amino acids: CASGESGRTYEQYF. DNA for the CDR3: TGTGCCAGCGGGGAGAGCGGGAGAACTTACGAGCAGTACTTC.

The rearrangement joins TRBV5-1 to TRBJ1-4; D perhaps matches TRBD1 (6 bases). The germline CDR1 and CDR2 sequences are SGHRS and YFSETQ. Between the trimmed V and J ends, which lost 4 bases and 7 bases, there was a span of 17 bases. The CDR3 length is 15 residues. CDR3 region: CASSATQGFSEKLFF. The DNA of the CDR3 is TGCGCCAGCAGCGCGACACAGGGATTTAGTGAAAAACTGTTTTTT.

V is TRBV9 and J is TRBJ2-1, with 8 positions matching TRBD2. The germline gives CDR1 SGDLS, CDR2 YYNGEE. V trimming: 3 bases; J trimming: 3 bases; junction bases outside the gene matches: 8. The CDR3 totals 16 residues. CDR3 DNA sequence: TGTGCCAGCAGCGGGGGCGGCGGGAGGAACTACAATGAGCAGTTCTTC. Residues: CASSGGGGRNYNEQFF.

The J gene is TRBJ1-2, the V gene TRBV28; the D is unclear. Trimming shortened V by 2 bases and J by 7 bases, and 17 bases separated the two germline ends. Germline loops: CDR1 MDHEN, CDR2 SYDVKM. This CDR3 region has 15 residues. In DNA, the CDR3 is TGTGCCAGCAGTTTAGTCGCAGGCTCAGTTGGTGGCTACACCTTC. Encoded protein: CASSLVAGSVGGYTF.

The chain uses TRBV27 and TRBJ2-1, with 12 bases identical to TRBD2. The CDR3 is made up of 18 amino acids. The junction had 7 bases not matched to a gene; V was cut back by 2 bases and J by 2 bases. The V gene's germline CDR1 is MNHEY and CDR2 SMNVEV (reference sequence). CDR3 region: CASSLRASGRAAYNEQFF. CDR3 DNA: TGTGCCAGCAGTTTAAGGGCTAGCGGGAGGGCCGCCTACAATGAGCAGTTCTTC.

This chain uses TRBV7-9 with TRBJ2-5, with D tentatively TRBD1 (5 bases). The germline V gene has CDR1 SEHNR and CDR2 FQNEAQ (reference sequence). This CDR3 region has 14 residues. V was cut by 5 bases and J by 1 base, with 11 bases left in between. CDR3 DNA: TGTGCCAGCAGCATCCCAGGGTTCCAAGAGACCCAGTACTTC. This gives the protein CASSIPGFQETQYF.

The sample holds a few counts of this clone. The chain uses TRBV29-1 and TRBJ2-4; 7 nucleotides line up with TRBD2. From germline, CDR1 is SQVTM and CDR2 ANQGSEA. V dropped 6 bases and J dropped 8; count of bases not matched to a gene: 13. The CDR3 is made up of 14 amino acids. CDR3 protein: CSVGLGGDFDIQYF. Here the CDR3 DNA reads TGCAGCGTGGGTTTGGGGGGGGACTTCGACATTCAGTACTTC.

This sequence joins TRBV9 and TRBJ1-4, with D unclear. The germline CDR1 and CDR2 sequences are SGDLS and YYNGEE. This CDR3 is built from 15 residues. Trimming shortened V by 3 bases and J by 0 bases, and 9 bases separated the two germline ends. The CDR3 region is CASSGGGSTNEKLFF. CDR3 DNA sequence: TGTGCCAGCAGCGGCGGAGGCTCAACTAATGAAAAACTGTTTTTT.

This CDR3 is CATGTSGAYEQYF. The DNA of the CDR3 is TGTGCCACCGGGACTAGCGGGGCCTACGAGCAGTACTTC. The genes are TRBV13 and TRBJ2-7; 13 bases agree with TRBD2. With V trimmed by 10 bases and J by 2 bases, 2 bases remained unmatched. Germline CDR1 and CDR2: PRHDT and FYEKMQ (reference sequence). The CDR3 is 13 residues long.

V and J are TRBV5-5 and TRBJ2-7; TRBD1 might be the D (6 bases). Trimming pared 4 bases from V and 6 bases from J, leaving 17 bases between. Germline V gives CDR1 SGHKS, CDR2 YYEKEE (reference sequence). The CDR3 runs 14 residues. The CDR3 region has the DNA TGTGCCAGCAGCACCAGGACAGTAGGGGCCGAGCAGTACTTC. Its translation is CASSTRTVGAEQYF. The full variable domain, completed using reference TRBV5-5 and TRBJ2-7, is DAGVTQSPTHLIKTRGQQVTLRCSPISGHKSVSWYQQVLGQGPQFIFQYYEKEERGRGNFPDRFSARQFPNYSSELNVNALLLGDSALYLCASSTRTVGAEQYFGPGTRLTVT.

The chain combines TRBV29-1 with TRBJ2-3; D possibly corresponds to TRBD1 (6 bases). CDR1 SQVTM and CDR2 ANQGSEA come from the germline V gene. V was clipped by 6 bases and J by 2 bases, with 24 bases between them. The CDR3 has 17 residues. CDR3 nucleotides: TGCAGCGTCGCCACTCAACAGGGTTCCCCATTCACAGATACGCAGTATTTT. Its protein product is CSVATQQGSPFTDTQYF.

V usage is TRBV5-1 and J usage is TRBJ2-2, with D hard to call. Germline V lookup: CDR1 SGHRS, CDR2 YFSETQ. V lost 1 base, J lost 6 bases, and 7 bases lay in between. The CDR3 loop spans 13 amino acids. CDR3 sequence: CASSLLAAGELFF. The CDR3 DNA is TGCGCCAGCAGCTTGTTAGCTGCCGGGGAGCTGTTTTTT.

The chain has TRBV7-3 and TRBJ2-1; no clear D gene. There are 14 residues in the CDR3. V was pared by 3 bases and J by 0 bases, with 6 bases between. Germline CDR1 and CDR2: SGHTA and FQGTGA. The DNA for the CDR3 is TGTGCCAGCAGCTTGAGTAGCTCCTACAATGAGCAGTTCTTC. Translation: CASSLSSSYNEQFF. Together with reference TRBV7-3 and TRBJ2-1, the CDR3 gives the full variable domain: GAGVSQTPSNKVTEKGKYVELRCDPISGHTALYWYRQSLGQGPEFLIYFQGTGAADDSGLPNDRFFAVRPEGSVSTLKIQRTERGDSAVYLCASSLSSSYNEQFFGPGTRLTVL.

V is TRBV6-6 and J is TRBJ2-3; perhaps TRBD1 as D (6 bases). The CDR3 totals 15 residues. Germline CDR1 MNHNY, CDR2 SVGAGI (reference sequence). Trimming pared 6 bases from V and 0 bases from J, leaving 13 bases between. Here the CDR3 DNA reads TGTGCCAGCAGCCGACGGACAGAGAGCACAGATACGCAGTATTTT. Its protein product is CASSRRTESTDTQYF.

J is TRBJ1-1 and V is TRBV19; D gene ambiguous. Germline V lookup: CDR1 LNHDA, CDR2 SQIVND (reference sequence). CDR3 length: 15 amino acids. Trimming left V 7 bases short and J 0 bases short, with 15 bases between. The CDR3: CASTVSTVMNTEAFF. DNA for the CDR3: TGTGCCAGTACGGTTAGTACAGTAATGAACACTGAAGCTTTCTTT.

Worth noting for this clone: Different DNA sequences within this sample yield the same CDR3. The rearrangement links TRBV28 to TRBJ2-7, with 8 bases fitting TRBD1. The CDR3 sequence is 15 residues long. Germline V lookup: CDR1 MDHEN, CDR2 SYDVKM. Trimming took 3 bases from V and 2 from J; bases not matched to a gene: 6. Here the CDR3 reads CASSFRGPRTYEQYF. In nucleotides, the CDR3 is TGTGCCAGCAGTTTCAGGGGGCCTCGAACCTACGAGCAGTACTTC. The full variable domain, completed using reference TRBV28 and TRBJ2-7, is DVKVTQSSRYLVKRTGEKVFLECVQDMDHENMFWYRQDPGLGLRLIYFSYDVKMKEKGDIPEGYSVSREKKERFSLILESASTNQTSMYLCASSFRGPRTYEQYFGPGTRLTVT.